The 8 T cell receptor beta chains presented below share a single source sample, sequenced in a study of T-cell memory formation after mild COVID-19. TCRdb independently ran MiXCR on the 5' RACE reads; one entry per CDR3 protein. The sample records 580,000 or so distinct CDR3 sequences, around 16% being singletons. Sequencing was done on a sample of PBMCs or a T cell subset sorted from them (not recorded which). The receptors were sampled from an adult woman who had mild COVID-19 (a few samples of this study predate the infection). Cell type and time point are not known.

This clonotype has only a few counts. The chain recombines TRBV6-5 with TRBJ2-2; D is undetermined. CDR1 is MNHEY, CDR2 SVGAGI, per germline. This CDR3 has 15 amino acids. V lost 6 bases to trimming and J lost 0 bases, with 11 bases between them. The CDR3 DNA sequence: TGTGCCAGCAGGCCCGGATCTTCGAACACCGGGGAGCTGTTTTTT. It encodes CASRPGSSNTGELFF.

The CDR3 sequence: CASSEEGWRTDTQYF. DNA of the CDR3: TGCGCCAGCAGTGAAGAGGGTTGGCGCACAGATACGCAGTATTTT. The chain has TRBV5-1 and TRBJ2-3; TRBD2 might be the D (5 bases). The CDR3 loop spans 15 amino acids. Germline CDR1 is SGHRS and CDR2 is YFSETQ. Trimming removed 5 bases at V and 1 base at J, with 14 bases between.

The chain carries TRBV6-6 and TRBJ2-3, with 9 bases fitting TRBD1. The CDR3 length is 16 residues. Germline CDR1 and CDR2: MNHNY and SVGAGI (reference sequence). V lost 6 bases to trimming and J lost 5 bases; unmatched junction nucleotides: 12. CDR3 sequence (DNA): TGTGCCAGCAGCGTTGCCGGGACAGGGTTAGAAGATACGCAGTATTTT. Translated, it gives CASSVAGTGLEDTQYF.

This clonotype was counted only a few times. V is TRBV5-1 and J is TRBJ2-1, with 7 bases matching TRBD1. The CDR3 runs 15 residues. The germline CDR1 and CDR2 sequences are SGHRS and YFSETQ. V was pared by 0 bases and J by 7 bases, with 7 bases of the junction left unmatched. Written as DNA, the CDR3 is TGCGCCAGCAGCTTGGACAGGGGATCAGTTAATGAGCAGTTCTTC. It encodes CASSLDRGSVNEQFF.

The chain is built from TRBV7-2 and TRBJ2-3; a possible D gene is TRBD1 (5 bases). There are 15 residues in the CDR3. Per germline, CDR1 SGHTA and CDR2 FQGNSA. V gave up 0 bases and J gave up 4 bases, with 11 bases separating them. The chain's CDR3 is CASSLAKGHADTQYF. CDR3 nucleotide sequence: TGTGCCAGCAGCTTAGCGAAGGGGCACGCAGATACGCAGTATTTT.

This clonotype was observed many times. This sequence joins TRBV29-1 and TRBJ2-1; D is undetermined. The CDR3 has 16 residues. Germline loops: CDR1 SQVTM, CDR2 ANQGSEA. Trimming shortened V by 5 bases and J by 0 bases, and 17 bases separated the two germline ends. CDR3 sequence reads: CSVLLVSPSSYNEQFF. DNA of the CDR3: TGCAGCGTTCTCCTAGTATCCCCTAGCTCCTACAATGAGCAGTTCTTC.

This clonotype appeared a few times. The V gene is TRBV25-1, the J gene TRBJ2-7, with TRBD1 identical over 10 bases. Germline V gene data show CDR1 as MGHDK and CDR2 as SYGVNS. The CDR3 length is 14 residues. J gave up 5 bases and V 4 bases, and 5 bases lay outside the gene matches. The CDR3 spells CASSVSGQGNEQYF. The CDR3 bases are TGTGCCAGCAGTGTATCGGGACAGGGGAACGAGCAGTACTTC.

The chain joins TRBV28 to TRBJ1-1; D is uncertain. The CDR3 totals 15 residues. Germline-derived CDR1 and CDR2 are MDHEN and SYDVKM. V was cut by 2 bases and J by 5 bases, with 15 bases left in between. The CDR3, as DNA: TGTGCCAGCAGTTTAGGACCCGATAAAGAGACTGAAGCTTTCTTT. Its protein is CASSLGPDKETEAFF.